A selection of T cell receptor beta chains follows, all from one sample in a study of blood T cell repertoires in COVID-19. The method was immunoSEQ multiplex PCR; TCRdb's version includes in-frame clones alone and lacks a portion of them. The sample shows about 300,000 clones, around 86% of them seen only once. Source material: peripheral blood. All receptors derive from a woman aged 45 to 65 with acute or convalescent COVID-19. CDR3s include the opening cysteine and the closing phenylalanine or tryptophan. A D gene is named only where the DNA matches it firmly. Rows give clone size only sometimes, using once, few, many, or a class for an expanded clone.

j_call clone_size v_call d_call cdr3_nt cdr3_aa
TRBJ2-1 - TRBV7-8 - TGTGCCAGCAGCTTAGCTAGCTCCTACAATGAGCAGTTCTTC CASSLASSYNEQFF
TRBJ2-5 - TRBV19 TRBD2 TGTGCCAGTAGTGATCCCGTACTAGCGGGAGTGGGAGAGACCCAGTACTTC CASSDPVLAGVGETQYF
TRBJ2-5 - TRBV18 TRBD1 TGTGCCAGCTCACCTCCCGGGACAGCCCAAGAGACCCAGTACTTC CASSPPGTAQETQYF
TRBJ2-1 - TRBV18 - TGTGCCAGCTCACCGAGGGCAGGGGACAATGAGCAGTTCTTC CASSPRAGDNEQFF
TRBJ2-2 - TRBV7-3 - TGTGCCAGCAGCTTAACTCTAGCGCGGAACACCGGGGAGCTGTTTTTT CASSLTLARNTGELFF
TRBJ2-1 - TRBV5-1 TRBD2 TGCGCTACGTCCACTAGCGGTGTCAATGAGCAGTTCTTC CATSTSGVNEQFF
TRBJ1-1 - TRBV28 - TGTGCCAGCAGTCCCATGGCCCACACGGCTTTCTTT CASSPMAHTAFF
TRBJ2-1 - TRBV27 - TGTGCCAGCAGTTTGCGCGGAGAGCAGTTCTTC CASSLRGEQFF
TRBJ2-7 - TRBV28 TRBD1 TGTGCCAGCAGTTTCTACCACGGACTGACAGGGGCGAGCTACGAGCAGTACTTC CASSFYHGLTGASYEQYF
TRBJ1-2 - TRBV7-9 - TGTGCCAGCAGCCCCCCGGGAGGGGGGAATGGCTACACCTTC CASSPPGGGNGYTF
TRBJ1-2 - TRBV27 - TGTGCCAGCCGGGGAGGGTCGTATGGCTACACCTTC CASRGGSYGYTF
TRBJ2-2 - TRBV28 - TGTGCCAGCAGTACAGACAGGAACACCGGGGAGCTGTTTTTT CASSTDRNTGELFF
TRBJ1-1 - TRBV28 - TGTGCCAGCAGTTTAGGCGGCATAGAAGCTTTCTTT CASSLGGIEAFF
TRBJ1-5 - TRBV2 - TGTGCCAGCAGTCCCGACAGACTCAATCAGCCCCAGCATTTT CASSPDRLNQPQHF
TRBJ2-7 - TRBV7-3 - TGTGCCAGCAGCTTCCAAGGGCAGGGCGAGCAGTACTTC CASSFQGQGEQYF
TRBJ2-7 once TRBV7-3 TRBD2 TGTGCCAGCAGCTTTACTAGCGGTCCCTACGAGCAGTACTTC CASSFTSGPYEQYF
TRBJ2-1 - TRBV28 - TGTGCCAGCCTTGGGTCGGACTACCGATACAATGAGCAGTTCTTC CASLGSDYRYNEQFF
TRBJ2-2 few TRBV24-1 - TGTGCCACCACCAAGAACACCGGGGAGCTGTTTTTT CATTKNTGELFF
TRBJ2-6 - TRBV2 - TGTGCCAGTAGTTCGGGATTCTCCTCTGGGGCCAACGTCCTGACTTTC CASSSGFSSGANVLTF
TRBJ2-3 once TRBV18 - TGTGCCAGCTCACCACCGTTGCAGGGCACAGATACGCAGTATTTT CASSPPLQGTDTQYF
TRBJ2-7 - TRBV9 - TGTGCCAGCAGCGTAGGCGGTGGGAGCGGAAGCGAGCAGTACTTC CASSVGGGSGSEQYF
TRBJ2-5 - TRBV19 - TGTGCCAGTAGTATGCAGGCCCGCCTCCCTTCAAATAAGACCCAGTACTTC CASSMQARLPSNKTQYF
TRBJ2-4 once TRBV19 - TGTGCCAGTAGTATGGGTCCCGGAACGGGTGTTGCCAAAAACATTCAGTACTTC CASSMGPGTGVAKNIQYF
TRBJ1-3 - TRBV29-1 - TGCAGCGTTGTTACAGCCTCTGGAAACACCATATATTTT CSVVTASGNTIYF
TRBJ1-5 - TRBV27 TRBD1 TGTGCCAGCAGTTCTAGCCCAGGGACAGGGAGGCGAAATCAGCCCCAGCATTTT CASSSSPGTGRRNQPQHF
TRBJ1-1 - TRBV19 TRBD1 TGTGCCAGTAGTTGGGGACAGGGAAGGAGGGAGGCTTTCTTT CASSWGQGRREAFF
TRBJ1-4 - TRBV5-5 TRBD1 TGTGCCAGCAGCCCGGACAGGGCCTCAACTAATGAAAAACTGTTTTTT CASSPDRASTNEKLFF
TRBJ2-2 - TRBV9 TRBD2 TGTGCCAGCAGCGTCCTAGCGGGGCCACTGGGCGGGGAGCTGTTTTTT CASSVLAGPLGGELFF
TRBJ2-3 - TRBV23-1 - TGCGCCAGCAGTCGTATAAGGAGGGCAGATACGCAGTATTTT CASSRIRRADTQYF
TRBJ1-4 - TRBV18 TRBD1 TGTGCCAGCTCACCTTCCAGGGGGCCCGAAAAACTGTTTTTT CASSPSRGPEKLFF